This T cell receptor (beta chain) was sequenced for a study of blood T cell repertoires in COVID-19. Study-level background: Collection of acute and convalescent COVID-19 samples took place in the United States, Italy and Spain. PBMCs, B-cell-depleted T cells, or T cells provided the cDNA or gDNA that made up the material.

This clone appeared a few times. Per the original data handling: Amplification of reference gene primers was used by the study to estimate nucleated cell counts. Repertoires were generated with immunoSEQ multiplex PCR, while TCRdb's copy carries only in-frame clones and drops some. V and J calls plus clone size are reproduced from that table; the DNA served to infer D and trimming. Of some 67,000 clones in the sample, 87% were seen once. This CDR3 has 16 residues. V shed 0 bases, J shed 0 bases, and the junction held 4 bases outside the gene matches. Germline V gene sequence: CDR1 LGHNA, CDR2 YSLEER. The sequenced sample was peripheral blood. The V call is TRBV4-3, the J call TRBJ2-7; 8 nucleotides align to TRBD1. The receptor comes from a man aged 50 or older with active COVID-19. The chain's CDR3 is CASSQDWTGSSYEQYF. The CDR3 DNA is TGCGCCAGCAGCCAAGATTGGACAGGGAGCTCCTACGAGCAGTACTTC.